One T cell receptor beta chain is described in this entry. Antigen specificity is unknown. In germline, CDR1 is MGHRA, CDR2 YSYEKL. V dropped 0 bases and J dropped 0 bases, with 9 bases sitting between them. This CDR3 has 15 residues. Researchers ran the PCR with 60 Vbeta and 13 Jbeta primers. The assay was immunoSEQ multiplex PCR, and TCRdb's table has in-frame clones only and misses some. This sample has around 100,000 clones; around three quarters occur once, and the top ten carry approximately 4.2%. The data were obtained in a study of cytomegalovirus exposure and HLA in healthy donors. Study findings and constraints: Donors belonging to an Asian-associated ancestry cluster reportedly showed fewer N-insertions in productive TCRs than the roughly 700-donor mean, according to what a later analysis found.

Sequencing input: PBMCs. The TCR sequence derives from a female donor in good health and CMV-seropositive. The chain links TRBV4-1 to TRBJ2-7, with TRBD1 as a possible D gene (5 bases). CDR3 loop: CASSQDPQASYEQYF. CDR3 nucleotide sequence: TGCGCCAGCAGCCAAGATCCACAGGCCTCCTACGAGCAGTACTTC.